The 5 T cell receptor beta chains in this list originate from one sample, sequenced in a study of blood T cells in healthy people across ages. PCR was performed a second time for 7 to 11 cycles using a sample-barcoded 5' primer and a J-beta primer mix. TCRdb independently ran MiXCR on the 5' RACE reads; one entry per CDR3 protein. Of 1,500,000 or so distinct CDR3 sequences in the sample, around 40% were seen once. The sample comprised blood. The receptors stem from a woman between 18 and 29 years old in good health.

V and J are TRBV27 and TRBJ2-5, with 9 bases that match TRBD1. The CDR3 spans 16 residues. J lost 5 bases, V lost 2 bases, and 9 bases had no gene match. The germline gives CDR1 MNHEY, CDR2 SMNVEV (reference sequence). CDR3 bases: TGTGCCAGCAGTTTAAGTCCCCGACAGGGGGATGAGACCCAGTACTTC. Residues: CASSLSPRQGDETQYF.

This clonotype was seen ten or more times. The chain couples TRBV27 to TRBJ2-5; weak D call: TRBD1 (6 bases). This CDR3 has 14 residues. Per the germline V gene, CDR1 is MNHEY and CDR2 is SMNVEV (reference sequence). Deletions cut 1 base from V and 4 bases from J, with 10 bases between. Written as DNA, the CDR3 is TGTGCCAGCAGTTTATTGGGGGCGCGAGAGACCCAGTACTTC. Encoded protein: CASSLLGARETQYF.

The V gene is TRBV4-1, the J gene TRBJ2-1, with D uncertain. CDR1 is MGHRA and CDR2 is YSYEKL in the germline V gene. V lost 0 bases and J lost 0, with 9 bases in between. CDR3 length: 16 residues. The CDR3 sequence: CASSQDLRFSYNEQFF. DNA for the CDR3: TGCGCCAGCAGCCAAGATCTCAGATTCTCCTACAATGAGCAGTTCTTC.

About this clonotype itself: A single base separates this from a much larger clone, so it may be a read error. This chain uses TRBV29-1 with TRBJ2-1; D is possibly TRBD2 (5 bases). Per the germline V gene, CDR1 is SQVTM and CDR2 is ANQGSEA. V was trimmed by 5 bases and J by 9 bases, leaving 20 bases between them. This CDR3 is 14 amino acids long. The CDR3 sequence: CSVLDSVRFSEQFF. The CDR3 DNA sequence: TGCAGCGTTTTGGACTCCGTTCGGTTCAGTGAGCAGTTCTTC.

The CDR3, as DNA: TGTGCCACCAGCAGAGATCGCCCCGAGGGATGGAACTACGAGCAGTACTTC. The encoded protein is CATSRDRPEGWNYEQYF. The gene calls are TRBV15 and TRBJ2-4, with a possible D match to TRBD2 (5 bases). The J call may be incorrect, as the DNA end agrees better with TRBJ2-7. The CDR3 extends over 17 amino acids. Per the germline V gene, CDR1 is LNHNV and CDR2 is YYDKDF (reference sequence).